This T cell receptor (beta chain) derives from a study of CD8 T cell repertoires and HIV-1 epitope variants. This clone was counted a few times. What it binds is unknown. Only in-frame clones appear in the TCRdb table, and some are missing; sequencing was by immunoSEQ multiplex PCR. The table lists 2,000 to 2,500 clones, about 76% of them singletons. Germline lookup yields CDR1 SEHNR and CDR2 FQNEAQ (reference sequence). Trimming took 5 bases from V and 7 from J, leaving 8 bases between them. The CDR3 runs 12 residues. The gene calls are TRBV7-9 and TRBJ2-2; D gene uncertain. Source material: cultured CD8+ T cells derived from PBMCs. The sequence came from a male donor with HIV. The CDR3 sequence is CASSLQDGELFF. In DNA, the CDR3 is TGTGCCAGCAGCCTTCAGGACGGGGAGCTGTTTTTT.